This is a list of T cell receptor beta chains from one sample in a study of regulatory T cells in long-lasting Graves disease. TCRdb used MiXCR to reprocess the multiplex PCR reads, holding one entry per CDR3 protein. The sample has 200,000 to 250,000 distinct CDR3 sequences, approximately 18% seen once; the top ten hold over 9.5%. The data also belong to a second study, concerning T cells in Graves' hyperthyroidism and ophthalmopathy.

The sample consisted of peripheral blood mononuclear cells (PBMCs), taken at new diagnosis, from a patient treated with antithyroid drugs. The receptors were gathered from a woman between 25 and 40 years old with Graves disease. The CDR3 runs from the conserved cysteine through the conserved F or W. D genes are given only for firm matches. Not all rows give a size; the values are once, few, many and, for expanded clones, a class.

>TRBJ2-7|-|many|TRBV28
CASRTAPYEQYF
TGTGCCAGCCGGACGGCCCCCTACGAGCAGTACTTC
>TRBJ2-3|TRBD2|many|TRBV24-1
CATSDGLVLEDTQYF
TGTGCCACCAGTGACGGACTAGTCCTTGAAGATACGCAGTATTTT
>TRBJ1-2|-|many|TRBV3-1
CASSHRIINPGHYGYTF
TGTGCCAGCAGCCACCGCATAATTAACCCAGGGCACTATGGCTACACCTTC
>TRBJ2-7|TRBD1|-|TRBV11-1
CASSTWTGGLDEQYF
TGTGCCAGCAGCACCTGGACAGGGGGCTTGGACGAGCAGTACTTC
>TRBJ2-7|TRBD2|many|TRBV9
CASSGTSGTSSYEQYF
TGTGCCAGCAGCGGGACTAGCGGGACCAGCTCCTACGAGCAGTACTTC
>TRBJ2-5|-|-|TRBV12-3/TRBV12-4
CASSLVDIMSSETQYF
TGTGCCAGCAGTTTAGTGGACATTATGTCTTCTGAGACCCAGTACTTC
>TRBJ2-7|TRBD2|-|TRBV7-6
CASSLFEGLAGGEQYF
TGTGCCAGCAGCTTATTTGAAGGACTAGCGGGTGGCGAGCAGTACTTC
>TRBJ2-3|-|many|TRBV6-5
CASSLRQNTDTQYF
TGTGCCAGCAGTTTACGACAGAACACAGATACGCAGTATTTT
>TRBJ1-5|-|many|TRBV6-5
CASSYSGSGNQPQHF
TGTGCCAGCAGTTACTCAGGGTCTGGCAATCAGCCCCAGCATTTT
>TRBJ2-3|-|many|TRBV12-3/TRBV12-4
CASSLNRDTQYF
TGTGCCAGCAGTTTAAACCGAGATACGCAGTATTTT
>TRBJ2-5|TRBD2|few|TRBV29-1
CSVERGGLAGKETQYF
TGCAGCGTTGAACGAGGGGGACTAGCGGGAAAAGAGACCCAGTACTTC
>TRBJ1-2|TRBD1|few|TRBV19
CASSEVGGGGYGYTF
TGTGCCAGTAGCGAAGTAGGGGGCGGAGGCTATGGCTACACCTTC
>TRBJ2-3|-|-|TRBV9
CASSVDRLEDTQYF
TGTGCCAGCAGCGTAGACCGCCTCGAGGATACGCAGTATTTT
>TRBJ2-3|TRBD1|many|TRBV7-9
CASSFEGGDTQYF
TGTGCCAGCAGCTTCGAAGGGGGCGATACGCAGTATTTT
>TRBJ2-7|-|many|TRBV6-1
CASRTDYEQYF
TGTGCCAGCCGGACAGACTACGAGCAGTACTTC
>TRBJ2-7|-|many|TRBV28
CASSFGDTLSYEQYF
TGTGCCAGCAGTTTTGGGGACACTCTCTCCTACGAGCAGTACTTC
>TRBJ1-1|-|-|TRBV20-1
CSAKGLLNTEAFF
TGCAGTGCTAAAGGACTGTTGAACACTGAAGCTTTCTTT
>TRBJ2-7|TRBD2|-|TRBV29-1
CSVEEVQAGGEYEQYF
TGCAGCGTTGAAGAGGTGCAAGCGGGAGGGGAGTACGAGCAGTACTTC
>TRBJ2-7|TRBD1|-|TRBV19
CASGQGAYEQYF
TGTGCCAGTGGACAGGGGGCTTACGAGCAGTACTTC
>TRBJ2-5|-|many|TRBV29-1
CSVEGLWGETQYF
TGCAGCGTTGAGGGACTTTGGGGAGAGACCCAGTACTTC